This is a list of T cell receptor beta chains from one sample in a study of technical replicates of blood from several donors. TCRdb keeps only in-frame clones here, not all; method: immunoSEQ multiplex PCR. The data hold tens of thousands of clones, with over 75% observed a single time. The specimen was PBMCs. These receptors all come from a human donor in good health. Some clones in this sample may be carry-over from other donors' samples. Each CDR3 is given with its conserved first and last residue. D genes are given only for firm matches. Clone size appears in some rows only: once, few, many, or a class for an expanded clone.

J gene: TRBJ2-7; D gene: .; V gene: TRBV4-3; clone size: .; CDR3 protein: CASSQDKGESSYEQYF; CDR3 DNA: TGCGCCAGCAGCCAAGATAAGGGGGAGAGCTCCTACGAGCAGTACTTC
J gene: TRBJ2-4; D gene: TRBD2; V gene: TRBV5-1; clone size: few; CDR3 protein: CASSLVGTSGKWHKNIQYF; CDR3 DNA: TGCGCCAGCAGCCTGGTTGGGACTAGCGGGAAATGGCACAAAAACATTCAGTACTTC
J gene: TRBJ1-6; D gene: .; V gene: TRBV10-2; clone size: .; CDR3 protein: CASSELLPGDSPLHF; CDR3 DNA: TGCGCCAGCAGTGAGTTGCTCCCCGGGGATTCACCCCTCCACTTT
J gene: TRBJ2-7; D gene: .; V gene: TRBV5-6; clone size: .; CDR3 protein: CASSSGPSGYYEQYF; CDR3 DNA: TGTGCCAGCAGCTCCGGGCCCTCAGGGTATTACGAGCAGTACTTC
J gene: TRBJ1-3; D gene: .; V gene: TRBV9; clone size: .; CDR3 protein: CASLEGADTIYF; CDR3 DNA: TGTGCCAGCTTAGAGGGCGCCGACACCATATATTTT
J gene: TRBJ1-1; D gene: TRBD1; V gene: TRBV5-5; clone size: .; CDR3 protein: CASSLRTGYDTEAFF; CDR3 DNA: TGTGCCAGCAGCCTACGGACAGGGTACGACACTGAAGCTTTCTTT
J gene: TRBJ2-2; D gene: .; V gene: TRBV7-2; clone size: .; CDR3 protein: CASSSQQPPGELFF; CDR3 DNA: TGTGCCAGCAGTTCACAGCAACCACCCGGGGAGCTGTTTTTT
J gene: TRBJ1-5; D gene: TRBD1; V gene: TRBV2; clone size: .; CDR3 protein: CASSWTGVQPQHF; CDR3 DNA: TGTGCCAGCAGTTGGACAGGGGTGCAGCCCCAGCATTTT
J gene: TRBJ2-3; D gene: TRBD2; V gene: TRBV30; clone size: .; CDR3 protein: CAWGGTSGRADTQYF; CDR3 DNA: TGTGCCTGGGGGGGGACTAGCGGGAGAGCAGATACGCAGTATTTT
J gene: TRBJ2-2; D gene: .; V gene: TRBV5-4; clone size: .; CDR3 protein: CASTLGGANTGELFF; CDR3 DNA: TGTGCCAGCACCCTAGGGGGGGCTAACACCGGGGAGCTGTTTTTT
J gene: TRBJ2-7; D gene: TRBD1; V gene: TRBV6-5; clone size: .; CDR3 protein: CASSYSETGVGVGQYF; CDR3 DNA: TGTGCCAGCAGTTACTCCGAGACAGGGGTCGGAGTCGGGCAGTACTTC
J gene: TRBJ2-7; D gene: .; V gene: TRBV30; clone size: .; CDR3 protein: CAWSLQEGQEQYF; CDR3 DNA: TGTGCCTGGAGTCTACAGGAGGGGCAAGAGCAGTACTTC
J gene: TRBJ2-2; D gene: TRBD2; V gene: TRBV19; clone size: once; CDR3 protein: CASSPLGAGAFGELFF; CDR3 DNA: TGTGCCAGTAGCCCTCTAGGAGCGGGAGCGTTCGGGGAGCTGTTTTTT
J gene: TRBJ2-2; D gene: TRBD1; V gene: TRBV5-1; clone size: many; CDR3 protein: CASSEKRTGGNTGELFF; CDR3 DNA: TGCGCCAGCAGCGAGAAGCGGACAGGGGGGAACACCGGGGAGCTGTTTTTT
J gene: TRBJ2-1; D gene: TRBD1; V gene: TRBV4-3; clone size: .; CDR3 protein: CASSQTIRDRGRDEQFF; CDR3 DNA: TGCGCCAGCAGCCAAACCATCCGGGACAGGGGGCGCGATGAGCAGTTCTTC
J gene: TRBJ2-1; D gene: TRBD2; V gene: TRBV2; clone size: .; CDR3 protein: CASSETSGSGEQFF; CDR3 DNA: TGTGCCAGCAGTGAAACTAGCGGGAGCGGTGAGCAGTTCTTC
J gene: TRBJ1-5; D gene: .; V gene: TRBV5-6; clone size: .; CDR3 protein: CASSYSNQPQHF; CDR3 DNA: TGTGCCAGCAGTTATAGCAATCAGCCCCAGCATTTT
J gene: TRBJ2-1; D gene: TRBD1; V gene: TRBV30; clone size: few; CDR3 protein: CAWSAGTGSFHEQFF; CDR3 DNA: TGTGCCTGGAGTGCGGGGACAGGGAGCTTTCATGAGCAGTTCTTC
J gene: TRBJ2-1; D gene: .; V gene: TRBV6-1; clone size: .; CDR3 protein: CASSESQGGYNEQFF; CDR3 DNA: TGTGCCAGCAGTGAGAGTCAGGGTGGCTACAATGAGCAGTTCTTC
J gene: TRBJ2-1; D gene: TRBD2; V gene: TRBV7-2; clone size: .; CDR3 protein: CASSTTSGSYNEQFF; CDR3 DNA: TGTGCCAGCAGCACTACTAGCGGATCCTACAATGAGCAGTTCTTC
J gene: TRBJ2-7; D gene: .; V gene: TRBV21-1; clone size: few; CDR3 protein: CAKDGGQEVPEQYF; CDR3 DNA: TGTGCCAAGGATGGAGGACAGGAAGTCCCCGAGCAGTACTTC
J gene: TRBJ1-2; D gene: TRBD1; V gene: TRBV5-1; clone size: .; CDR3 protein: CASSWPGQGANYGYTF; CDR3 DNA: TGCGCCAGCAGCTGGCCCGGACAGGGGGCTAACTATGGCTACACCTTC
J gene: TRBJ2-7; D gene: .; V gene: TRBV30; clone size: .; CDR3 protein: CAWRDTPGHPSSYEQYF; CDR3 DNA: TGTGCCTGGAGAGACACGCCGGGACACCCGAGCTCCTACGAGCAGTACTTC
J gene: TRBJ2-1; D gene: TRBD2; V gene: TRBV4-2; clone size: .; CDR3 protein: CASSQPGTITRNEQFF; CDR3 DNA: TGTGCCAGCAGCCAACCCGGGACTATCACGAGAAATGAGCAGTTCTTC
J gene: TRBJ2-7; D gene: TRBD2; V gene: TRBV5-1; clone size: .; CDR3 protein: CASSLAASGGGDEQYF; CDR3 DNA: TGCGCCAGCAGCTTGGCGGCTAGCGGGGGCGGTGACGAGCAGTACTTC
J gene: TRBJ2-1; D gene: TRBD1; V gene: TRBV5-1; clone size: .; CDR3 protein: CASRQNRDRGQDEQFF; CDR3 DNA: TGCGCCAGCAGACAAAACCGGGACAGGGGGCAAGATGAGCAGTTCTTC
J gene: TRBJ1-1; D gene: TRBD1; V gene: TRBV5-6; clone size: .; CDR3 protein: CASSAGTGLVTEAFF; CDR3 DNA: TGTGCCAGCAGCGCCGGGACAGGACTTGTCACTGAAGCTTTCTTT
J gene: TRBJ1-1; D gene: TRBD1; V gene: TRBV11-2; clone size: .; CDR3 protein: CASSLKAGGLNTEAFF; CDR3 DNA: TGTGCCAGCAGCTTAAAAGCAGGGGGTCTCAACACTGAAGCTTTCTTT
J gene: TRBJ2-7; D gene: .; V gene: TRBV20-1; clone size: .; CDR3 protein: CSAGESYEQYF; CDR3 DNA: TGCAGTGCCGGGGAGAGTTACGAGCAGTACTTC
J gene: TRBJ2-1; D gene: TRBD2; V gene: TRBV5-1; clone size: .; CDR3 protein: CASRLAGGSEQFF; CDR3 DNA: TGCGCCAGCAGGCTAGCGGGAGGATCTGAGCAGTTCTTC
J gene: TRBJ2-1; D gene: TRBD2; V gene: TRBV7-2; clone size: .; CDR3 protein: CASSSPTGTSGYNEQFF; CDR3 DNA: TGTGCCAGCAGCTCACCTACCGGGACTAGCGGCTACAATGAGCAGTTCTTC
J gene: TRBJ2-7; D gene: TRBD2; V gene: TRBV29-1; clone size: once; CDR3 protein: CSVTLAGLGRKEQYF; CDR3 DNA: TGCAGCGTTACGTTAGCGGGACTTGGACGAAAAGAGCAGTACTTC